Shown below are 30 T cell receptor beta chains from a single sample sequenced in a study of T cells in Graves' hyperthyroidism and ophthalmopathy. Regions amplified from RNA transcripts were the TCR beta CDR3 regions. With the HTBI primer set, the TCR CDR3 went through a first round of RT-PCR. From the multiplex PCR reads, TCRdb called clonotypes with MiXCR, one entry per CDR3 protein. The data contain 300,000 to 450,000 distinct CDR3 sequences, less than 20% of them singletons. The sequenced material came from blood. The receptors derive from a woman aged 18-30 years with Graves' hyperthyroidism that later progressed to Graves' ophthalmopathy.

The sample holds a few counts of this clonotype. V usage is TRBV28 and J usage is TRBJ1-4; a weak D match, TRBD1 (6 bases). V was clipped by 2 bases and J by 6 bases, with 10 bases between them. The CDR3 has 14 residues. Looked up from germline, CDR1 is MDHEN and CDR2 is SYDVKM. The CDR3 DNA follows: TGTGCCAGCAGTTTACAGGGGCTGGATGAAAAACTGTTTTTT. Translation gives CASSLQGLDEKLFF.

This clonotype appeared once. This chain links TRBV6-9 with TRBJ2-1; 7 nucleotides match TRBD2. V shed 5 bases, J shed 7 bases, and the junction held 11 bases outside the gene matches. This CDR3 is built from 15 residues. CDR1 and CDR2 (germline): MNHGY, SVAAGI. DNA for the CDR3: TGTGCCAGCAGTCCGTCCGCGGGAGTAAGGAATGAGCAGTTCTTC. Its protein is CASSPSAGVRNEQFF.

In its sample, this clonotype was seen many times. V is TRBV29-1 and J is TRBJ2-3; TRBD2 might be the D (7 bases). The CDR3 is 13 residues long. CDR1 is SQVTM and CDR2 is ANQGSEA in the germline V gene. The germline V and J ends were trimmed by 6 bases and 6 bases, with 16 bases remaining between them. CDR3 in amino acids: CSVAWGGQDTQYF. CDR3 DNA: TGCAGCGTCGCGTGGGGGGGGCAGGATACGCAGTATTTT.

In its sample, this clonotype was seen a few times. The rearrangement links TRBV11-2 to TRBJ2-7; D gene ambiguous. V lost 0 bases and J 2 bases, leaving 8 bases between the germline ends. The CDR3 is 14 residues long. CDR1 and CDR2 (germline): SGHAT, FQNNGV. This CDR3 reads CASSLEGRAYEQYF. The CDR3 nucleotides read TGTGCCAGCAGCTTAGAAGGGCGTGCCTACGAGCAGTACTTC.

On this clonotype: This clone may be a read error of a much larger clone one base away. V and J are TRBV11-3 and TRBJ2-7; 7 bases line up with TRBD1. CDR3 size: 16 residues. CDR1 is SGHNT, CDR2 YENEEA, per germline. The CDR3 bases are TGTGCCGGCAGCACACCGGGACAGTGCACCTCCTACGAGCAGTACTTC. Its translation: CAGSTPGQCTSYEQYF.

This clonotype showed up just a few times. V gene TRBV6-2 or TRBV6-3 combines with J gene TRBJ2-3; TRBD2 matches at 7 bases. Germline CDR1 reads MNHEY; CDR2 reads SVGEGT. The CDR3 consists of 14 residues. V was clipped by 0 bases and J by 6 bases; unmatched bases: 3. The CDR3: CASSYSTSWDTQYF. The CDR3 DNA reads TGTGCCAGCAGTTACTCGACTAGCTGGGATACGCAGTATTTT.

There are many counts of this clonotype. The chain uses TRBV7-2 and TRBJ1-2, with TRBD1 matching 10 bases. This CDR3 has 15 residues. V was pared by 5 bases and J by 10 bases, with 13 bases of the junction left unmatched. CDR1 is SGHTA and CDR2 is FQGNSA in the germline V gene. For the CDR3, the DNA is TGTGCCAGCAGCAAGAGACAGGGGGCGGGAGCCACCTACACCTTC. Translation: CASSKRQGAGATYTF.

At least ten counts were recorded for this clonotype. CDR3 DNA: TGTGCCAGCAGTCTCGACAGGGGTCCGCTTCAGCCCCAGCATTTT. Amino acids: CASSLDRGPLQPQHF. V gene TRBV27 combines with J gene TRBJ1-5; 8 bases match TRBD1. The germline V gene has CDR1 MNHEY and CDR2 SMNVEV (reference sequence). V shed 5 bases and J 6 bases; nucleotides not matched to a gene: 9. The CDR3 sequence is 15 residues long.

This clonotype was counted only a few times. In nucleotides, the CDR3 is TGTGCCAGCAGTTTATCTTGGTGGGAGAGCTCCTACAATGAGCAGTTCTTC. Encoded protein: CASSLSWWESSYNEQFF. The chain joins TRBV12-3 or TRBV12-4 to TRBJ2-1; D is possibly TRBD2 (5 bases). This CDR3 comprises 17 residues. V lost 2 bases and J lost 0, with 14 bases in between.

This clonotype was found a few times. V and J are TRBV27 and TRBJ2-1, with unresolved D. The CDR3 loop spans 11 amino acids. Germline-derived CDR1 and CDR2 are MNHEY and SMNVEV (reference sequence). Trimming removed 7 bases at V and 7 bases at J, with 8 bases between. The CDR3 sequence is CASKASNEQFF. CDR3 DNA: TGTGCCAGCAAGGCTTCGAATGAGCAGTTCTTC.

This clonotype was detected ten times or more. V usage is TRBV6-1 and J usage is TRBJ2-1, with 7 bases matching TRBD1. Germline-derived CDR1 and CDR2 are MNHNS and SASEGT. The CDR3 length is 12 residues. Trimming cost V 5 bases and J 7 bases; bases outside gene matches: 2. CDR3: CASSTGVNEQFF. The CDR3 nucleotides are TGTGCCAGCAGTACAGGGGTGAATGAGCAGTTCTTC.

This clonotype was seen many times. This sequence joins TRBV28 and TRBJ1-5, with a tentative D call TRBD1 (6 bases). V was trimmed by 5 bases and J by 1 base, leaving 12 bases between them. Germline values: CDR1 MDHEN, CDR2 SYDVKM. The CDR3 contains 15 residues. The CDR3 DNA reads TGTGCCAGCAGTCCGGGGGGCCCGAGCAATCAGCCCCAGCATTTT. Translating it yields CASSPGGPSNQPQHF.

This clonotype was observed a few times. The chain links TRBV9 to TRBJ2-5; D gene uncertain. Per the germline V gene, CDR1 is SGDLS and CDR2 is YYNGEE. V was clipped by 0 bases and J by 5 bases, with 11 bases between them. CDR3 length equals 14 residues. Here the CDR3 DNA reads TGTGCCAGCAGCGTAGCTACCGGATCGGAGACCCAGTACTTC. Protein: CASSVATGSETQYF. Full variable domain (missing parts from reference TRBV9 and TRBJ2-5): DSGVTQTPKHLITATGQRVTLRCSPRSGDLSVYWYQQSLDQGLQFLIQYYNGEERAKGNILERFSAQQFPDLHSELNLSSLELGDSALYFCASSVATGSETQYFGPGTRLLVL.

The chain employs TRBV6-2 or TRBV6-3 and TRBJ2-5; a weak D match, TRBD2 (5 bases). Germline V gives CDR1 MNHEY, CDR2 SVGEGT. The CDR3 runs to 14 residues. V was trimmed by 6 bases and J by 5 bases, leaving 16 bases between them. In DNA form, the CDR3 reads TGTGCCAGCAGCCCCGGACTCCGTGGGGAGACCCAGTACTTC. Residues: CASSPGLRGETQYF.

The rearrangement uses TRBV6-1 and TRBJ2-1, with no clear D. Germline CDR1 reads MNHNS; CDR2 reads SASEGT. The V and J ends lost 6 bases and 6 bases respectively, with 6 bases between them. The CDR3 is 11 amino acids. CDR3 bases: TGTGCCAGCAGCCCGGTCAATGAGCAGTTCTTC. This gives the protein CASSPVNEQFF.

At least ten counts were recorded for this clonotype. V usage is TRBV7-2 and J usage is TRBJ2-5; no clear D. The CDR3 is made up of 12 amino acids. Germline CDR1 SGHTA, CDR2 FQGNSA. With 1 base removed from V and 4 bases from J, the gap between germline ends came to 4 bases. The CDR3 region has the DNA TGTGCCAGCAGCTTAGATTTAGAGACCCAGTACTTC. It specifies CASSLDLETQYF.

Many counts were recorded for this clonotype. The chain is built from TRBV20-1 and TRBJ2-1, with 11 bases identical to TRBD2. Trimming removed 0 bases from V and 5 bases from J; junction bases left unmatched: 3. Germline CDR1 DFQATT, CDR2 SNEGSKA (reference sequence). The CDR3 covers 15 residues. This CDR3 reads CSARDSGRANNEQFF. As DNA, the CDR3 is TGCAGTGCTAGAGATAGCGGGAGGGCTAACAATGAGCAGTTCTTC.

This clonotype was recorded many times. J is TRBJ1-5 and V is TRBV12-3 or TRBV12-4; weak D call: TRBD1 (5 bases). Between the trimmed V and J ends, which lost 3 bases and 7 bases, there was a span of 10 bases. This CDR3 has 13 residues. The CDR3 coding sequence is TGTGCCAGCAGTTTCACAGGACGGCAGCCCCAGCATTTT. Residues: CASSFTGRQPQHF.

This sequence joins TRBV5-8 and TRBJ2-6; D unclear. Germline-derived CDR1 and CDR2 are SGHTS and YDEGEE. With 5 bases removed from V and 2 bases from J, the gap between germline ends came to 11 bases. The CDR3 extends over 15 amino acids. The CDR3 nucleotides read TGTGCCAGCAGTCAGGTCCAAGCTGGGGCCAACGTCCTGACTTTC. Translation: CASSQVQAGANVLTF.

This clonotype was seen ten or more times. The gene calls are TRBV11-2 and TRBJ2-1; 7 bases align to TRBD2. The V and J ends lost 3 bases and 6 bases, in that order; junction bases with no gene match: 5. The V gene's germline CDR1 is SGHAT and CDR2 FQNNGV. The CDR3 extends over 14 amino acids. CDR3 coding DNA: TGTGCCAGCAGCTTTTCTCTAGCGGCCAATGAGCAGTTCTTC. It specifies CASSFSLAANEQFF.

The chain carries TRBV12-3 or TRBV12-4 and TRBJ2-1, with 8 bases lining up with TRBD1. V lost 7 bases and J lost 7; bases outside the gene matches: 3. The CDR3 runs 12 residues. The CDR3 protein is CASKDRANEQFF. DNA for the CDR3: TGTGCCAGCAAGGACAGGGCTAATGAGCAGTTCTTC.

The rearrangement uses TRBV12-3 or TRBV12-4 and TRBJ2-3; D possibly uses TRBD1 or TRBD2 (5 bases each). Trimming shortened V by 3 bases and J by 6 bases, and 13 bases separated the two germline ends. This CDR3 region has 14 residues. CDR3 loop: CASSFKSGPDTQYF. In DNA, the CDR3 is TGTGCCAGCAGTTTTAAGTCGGGGCCGGATACGCAGTATTTT.

The V and J genes are TRBV19 and TRBJ1-2, with D possibly matching TRBD1 (5 bases). The CDR3 length is 13 residues. Looked up from germline, CDR1 is LNHDA and CDR2 is SQIVND (reference sequence). Deletions cut 4 bases from V and 5 bases from J, with 11 bases between. The CDR3 spells CASSTRVGYGYTF. CDR3 DNA: TGTGCCAGTAGTACCAGGGTTGGGTATGGCTACACCTTC.

The chain recombines TRBV7-9 with TRBJ2-3, with 9 bases fitting TRBD2. The CDR3 runs to 20 residues. The germline V gene has CDR1 SEHNR and CDR2 FQNEAQ (reference sequence). Trimming removed 4 bases from V and 0 bases from J; junction bases left unmatched: 17. CDR3 bases: TGTGCCAGCAGCTCCCCACGTCATGCTAGCGGGATCCTTAGCACAGATACGCAGTATTTT. It is translated as CASSSPRHASGILSTDTQYF.

The chain joins TRBV19 to TRBJ2-3; 11 bases fit TRBD2. The trim removed 7 bases at V and 2 bases at J, leaving 14 bases unmatched. CDR1 LNHDA and CDR2 SQIVND come from the germline V gene (reference sequence). This CDR3 contains 18 residues. The CDR3, as DNA: TGTGCCAGTACCCTCGGGGGCCGACTAGCGGGATTCACAGATACGCAGTATTTT. It yields the protein CASTLGGRLAGFTDTQYF. The entire variable domain, with the rest obtained from reference TRBV19 and TRBJ2-3, is as follows: DGGITQSPKYLFRKEGQNVTLSCEQNLNHDAMYWYRQDPGQGLRLIYYSQIVNDFQKGDIAEGYSVSREKKESFPLTVTSAQKNPTAFYLCASTLGGRLAGFTDTQYFGPGTRLTVL.

The chain is built from TRBV6-2 or TRBV6-3 and TRBJ2-1; 11 bases map to TRBD2. V was pared by 4 bases and J by 14 bases, with 16 bases of the junction left unmatched. Germline V gene data show CDR1 as MNHEY and CDR2 as SVGEGT. CDR3 length: 16 residues. The CDR3, as DNA: TGTGCCAGCAGTTCCTTAGCGGGAGGGCCTTCCCCGTCTAAGTTCTTC. Protein: CASSSLAGGPSPSKFF.

Ten or more counts support this clonotype. The chain employs TRBV20-1 and TRBJ2-2, with TRBD2 identical over 7 bases. The V segment lost 3 bases and the J segment 1 base; nucleotides outside the gene matches: 5. There are 15 residues in the CDR3. The V gene's germline CDR1 is DFQATT and CDR2 SNEGSKA (reference sequence). CDR3 sequence (DNA): TGCAGTGCTAGGTCGTCGGGAGGGAACACCGGGGAGCTGTTTTTT. Protein: CSARSSGGNTGELFF.

In this sample, this clonotype turned up many times. The genes are TRBV5-1 and TRBJ1-3; D not resolved. Between the trimmed V and J ends, which lost 3 bases and 0 bases, there was a span of 13 bases. In germline, CDR1 is SGHRS, CDR2 YFSETQ. The CDR3 extends over 16 amino acids. The CDR3 reads CASSSTSPGSGNTIYF. DNA for the CDR3: TGCGCCAGCAGCTCCACCTCCCCAGGCTCTGGAAACACCATATATTTT.

This clonotype was observed a few times. With a much larger clone just one base away, this may be a read error. The genes are TRBV11-2 and TRBJ2-1, with 11 bases fitting TRBD2. The CDR3 runs 15 residues. V trimming: 6 bases; J trimming: 4 bases; junction bases outside the gene matches: 5. Germline CDR1 is SGHAT and CDR2 is FQNNGV. The CDR3 nucleotides read TGTGCCAGCAGATCGGGACTAGCGGAATACAATGAGCAGTTCTTC. Translating gives CASRSGLAEYNEQFF.

This clonotype was recorded at least ten times. The V call is TRBV7-9, the J call TRBJ2-1; 9 bases align to TRBD2. This CDR3 region has 17 residues. Looked up from germline, CDR1 is SEHNR and CDR2 is FQNEAQ (reference sequence). V lost 5 bases to trimming and J lost 4 bases; unmatched junction nucleotides: 12. The CDR3 loop reads CASSQASGNPTYNEQFF. DNA for the CDR3: TGTGCCAGCAGCCAGGCTAGCGGGAACCCCACTTACAATGAGCAGTTCTTC.